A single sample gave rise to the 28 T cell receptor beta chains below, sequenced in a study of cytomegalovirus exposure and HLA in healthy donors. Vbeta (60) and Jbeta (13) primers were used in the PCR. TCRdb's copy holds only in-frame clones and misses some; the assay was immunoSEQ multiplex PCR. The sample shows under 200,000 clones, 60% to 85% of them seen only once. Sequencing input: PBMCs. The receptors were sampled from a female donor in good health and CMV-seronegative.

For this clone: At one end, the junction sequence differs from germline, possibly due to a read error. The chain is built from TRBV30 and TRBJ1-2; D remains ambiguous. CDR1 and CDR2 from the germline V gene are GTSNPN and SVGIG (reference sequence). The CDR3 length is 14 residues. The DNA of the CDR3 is TGTGCTTGGAGAGAGGTTTGGGTTCCTTATGGCTACACCTTC. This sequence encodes CAWREVWVPYGYTF.

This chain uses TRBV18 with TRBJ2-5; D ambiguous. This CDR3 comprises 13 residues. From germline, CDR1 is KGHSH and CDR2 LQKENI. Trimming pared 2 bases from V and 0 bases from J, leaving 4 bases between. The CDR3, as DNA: TGTGCCAGCTCACCAAACAACCAAGAGACCCAGTACTTC. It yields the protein CASSPNNQETQYF.

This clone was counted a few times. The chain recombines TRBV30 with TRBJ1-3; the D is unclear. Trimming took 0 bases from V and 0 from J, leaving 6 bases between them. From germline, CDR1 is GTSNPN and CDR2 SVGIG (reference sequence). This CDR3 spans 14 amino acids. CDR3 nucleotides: TGTGCCTGGAGTGTGTCCCACTCTGGAAACACCATATATTTT. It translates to CAWSVSHSGNTIYF.

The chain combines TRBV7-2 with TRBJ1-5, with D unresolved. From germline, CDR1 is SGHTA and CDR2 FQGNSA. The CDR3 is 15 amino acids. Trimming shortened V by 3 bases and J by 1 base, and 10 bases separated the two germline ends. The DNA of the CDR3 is TGTGCCAGCAGCTTTAGAAAGGAGAGCAATCAGCCCCAGCATTTT. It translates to CASSFRKESNQPQHF. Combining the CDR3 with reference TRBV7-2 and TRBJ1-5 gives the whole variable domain GAGVSQSPSNKVTEKGKDVELRCDPISGHTALYWYRQSLGQGLEFLIYFQGNSAPDKSGLPSDRFSAERTGGSVSTLTIQRTQQEDSAVYLCASSFRKESNQPQHFGDGTRLSIL.

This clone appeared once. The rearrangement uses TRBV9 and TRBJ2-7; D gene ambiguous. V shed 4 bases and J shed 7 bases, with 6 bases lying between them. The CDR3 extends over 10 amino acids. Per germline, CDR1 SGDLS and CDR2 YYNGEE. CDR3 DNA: TGTGCCAGCAGCTTCCCTGAGCAGTACTTC. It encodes CASSFPEQYF.

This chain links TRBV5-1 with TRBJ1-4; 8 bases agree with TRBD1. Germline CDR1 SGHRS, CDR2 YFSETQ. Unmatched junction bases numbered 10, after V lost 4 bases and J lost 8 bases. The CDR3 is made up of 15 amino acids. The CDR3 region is CASSVDRAGDEKLFF. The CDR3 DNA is TGCGCCAGCAGCGTGGACAGGGCGGGAGACGAAAAACTGTTTTTT.

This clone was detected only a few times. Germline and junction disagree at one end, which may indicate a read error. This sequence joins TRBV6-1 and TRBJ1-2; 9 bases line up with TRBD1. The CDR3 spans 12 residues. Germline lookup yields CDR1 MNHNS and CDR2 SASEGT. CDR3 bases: TGTGCCAGCAGTGTCGGGACAGGGATGGGTGGTTTC. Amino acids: CASSVGTGMGGF.

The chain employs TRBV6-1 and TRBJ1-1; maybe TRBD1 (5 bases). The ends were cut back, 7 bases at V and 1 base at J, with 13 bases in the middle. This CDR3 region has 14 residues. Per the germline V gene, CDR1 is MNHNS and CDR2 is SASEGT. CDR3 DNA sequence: TGTGCCAGCATCGAAGGACACACGAACACTGAAGCTTTCTTT. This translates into CASIEGHTNTEAFF.

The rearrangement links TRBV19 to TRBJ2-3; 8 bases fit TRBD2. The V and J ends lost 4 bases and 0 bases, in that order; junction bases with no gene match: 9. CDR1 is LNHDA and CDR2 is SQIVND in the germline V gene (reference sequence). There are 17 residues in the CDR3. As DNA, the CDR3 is TGTGCCAGTAGTACTGATAGGACTAGCCTAAGCACAGATACGCAGTATTTT. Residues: CASSTDRTSLSTDTQYF.

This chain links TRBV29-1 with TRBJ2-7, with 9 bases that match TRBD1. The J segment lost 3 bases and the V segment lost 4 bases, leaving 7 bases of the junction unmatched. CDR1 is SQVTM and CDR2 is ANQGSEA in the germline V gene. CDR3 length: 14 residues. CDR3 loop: CSVVRQDRGYEQYF. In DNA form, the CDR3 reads TGCAGCGTTGTGAGACAGGACAGGGGCTACGAGCAGTACTTC.

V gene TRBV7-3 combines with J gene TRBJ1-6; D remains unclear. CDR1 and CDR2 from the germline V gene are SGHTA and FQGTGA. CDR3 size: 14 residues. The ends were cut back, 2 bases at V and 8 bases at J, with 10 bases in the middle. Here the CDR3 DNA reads TGTGCCAGCAGCTTAGAATTCTCGGATTCACCCCTCCACTTT. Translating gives CASSLEFSDSPLHF.

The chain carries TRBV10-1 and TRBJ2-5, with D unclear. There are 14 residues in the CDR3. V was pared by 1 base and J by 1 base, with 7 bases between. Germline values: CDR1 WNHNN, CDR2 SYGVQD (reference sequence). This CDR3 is CASSEWASQETQYF. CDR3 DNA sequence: TGCGCCAGCAGTGAGTGGGCCAGCCAAGAGACCCAGTACTTC.

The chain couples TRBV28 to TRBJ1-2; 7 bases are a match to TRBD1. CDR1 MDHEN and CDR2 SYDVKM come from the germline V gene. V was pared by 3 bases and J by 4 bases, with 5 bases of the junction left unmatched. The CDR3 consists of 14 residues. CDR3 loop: CASSLDRMVYGYTF. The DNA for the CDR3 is TGTGCCAGCAGTTTGGACAGGATGGTCTATGGCTACACCTTC.

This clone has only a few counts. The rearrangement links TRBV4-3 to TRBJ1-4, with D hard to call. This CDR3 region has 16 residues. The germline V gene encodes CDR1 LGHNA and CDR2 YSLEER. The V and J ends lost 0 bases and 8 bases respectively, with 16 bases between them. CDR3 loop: CASSQELVAAREKLFF. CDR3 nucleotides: TGCGCCAGCAGCCAAGAATTGGTGGCAGCGCGAGAAAAACTGTTTTTT.

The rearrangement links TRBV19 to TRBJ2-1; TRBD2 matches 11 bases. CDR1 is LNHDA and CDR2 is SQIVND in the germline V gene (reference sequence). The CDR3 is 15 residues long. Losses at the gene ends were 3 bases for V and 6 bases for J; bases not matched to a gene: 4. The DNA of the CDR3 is TGTGCCAGTAGTATTGGTCTAGCGGGGGGCAATGAGCAGTTCTTC. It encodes CASSIGLAGGNEQFF. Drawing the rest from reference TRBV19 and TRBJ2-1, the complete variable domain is DGGITQSPKYLFRKEGQNVTLSCEQNLNHDAMYWYRQDPGQGLRLIYYSQIVNDFQKGDIAEGYSVSREKKESFPLTVTSAQKNPTAFYLCASSIGLAGGNEQFFGPGTRLTVL.

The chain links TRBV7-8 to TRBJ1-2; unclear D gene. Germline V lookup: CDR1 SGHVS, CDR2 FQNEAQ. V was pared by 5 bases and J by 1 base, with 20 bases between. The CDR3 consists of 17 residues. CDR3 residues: CASSPAVWQSHNYGYTF. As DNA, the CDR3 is TGTGCCAGCAGCCCGGCGGTTTGGCAATCCCATAACTATGGCTACACCTTC.

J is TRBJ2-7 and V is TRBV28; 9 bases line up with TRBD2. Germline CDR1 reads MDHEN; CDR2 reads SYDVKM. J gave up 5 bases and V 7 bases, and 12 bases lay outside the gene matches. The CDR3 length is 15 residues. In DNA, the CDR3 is TGTGCCAGCAACGTTCGGGGGACTAGCATCCACGAGCAGTACTTC. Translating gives CASNVRGTSIHEQYF.

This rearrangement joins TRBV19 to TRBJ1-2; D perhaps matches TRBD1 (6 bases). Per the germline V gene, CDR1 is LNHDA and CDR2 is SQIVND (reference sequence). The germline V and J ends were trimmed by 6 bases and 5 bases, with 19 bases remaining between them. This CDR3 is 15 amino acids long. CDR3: CASRMAGVGFYGYTF. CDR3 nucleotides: TGTGCCAGTAGAATGGCAGGGGTGGGTTTTTATGGCTACACCTTC.

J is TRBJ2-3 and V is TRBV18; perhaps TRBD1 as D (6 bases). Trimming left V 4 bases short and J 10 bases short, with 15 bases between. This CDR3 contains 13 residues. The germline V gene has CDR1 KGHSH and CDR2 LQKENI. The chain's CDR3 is CASSLEQGPPQYF. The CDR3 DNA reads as TGTGCCAGCTCACTGGAACAGGGCCCCCCGCAGTATTTT.

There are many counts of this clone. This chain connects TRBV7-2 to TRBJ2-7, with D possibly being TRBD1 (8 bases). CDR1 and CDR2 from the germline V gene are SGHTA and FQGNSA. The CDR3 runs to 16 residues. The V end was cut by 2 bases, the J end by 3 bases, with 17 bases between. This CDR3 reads CASSLRRTGRGYEQYF. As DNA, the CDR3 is TGTGCCAGCAGCTTACGCAGGACAGGGAGGGGCTACGAGCAGTACTTC.

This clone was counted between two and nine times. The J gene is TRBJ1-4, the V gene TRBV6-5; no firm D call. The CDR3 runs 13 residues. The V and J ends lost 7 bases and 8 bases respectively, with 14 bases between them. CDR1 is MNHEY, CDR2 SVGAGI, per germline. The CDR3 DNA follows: TGTGCCAGCACGACCCGGGAGGCGGAAAAACTGTTTTTT. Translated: CASTTREAEKLFF.

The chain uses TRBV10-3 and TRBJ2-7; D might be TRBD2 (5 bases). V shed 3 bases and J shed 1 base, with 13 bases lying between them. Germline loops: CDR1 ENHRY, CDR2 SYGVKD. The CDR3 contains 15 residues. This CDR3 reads CAISDPREASYEQYF. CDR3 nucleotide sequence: TGTGCCATCAGTGACCCTCGGGAAGCATCCTACGAGCAGTACTTC.

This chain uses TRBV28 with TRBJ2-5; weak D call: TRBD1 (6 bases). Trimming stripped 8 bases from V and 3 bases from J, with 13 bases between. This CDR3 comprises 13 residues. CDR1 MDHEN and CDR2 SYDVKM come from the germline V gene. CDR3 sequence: CASGTPPKETQYF. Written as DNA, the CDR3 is TGTGCCAGCGGGACACCACCAAAAGAGACCCAGTACTTC.

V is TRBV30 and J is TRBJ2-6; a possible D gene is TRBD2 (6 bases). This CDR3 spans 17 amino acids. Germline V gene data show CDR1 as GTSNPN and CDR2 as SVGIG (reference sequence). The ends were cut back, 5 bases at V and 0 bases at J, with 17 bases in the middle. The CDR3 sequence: CAWSAPGLRSGANVLTF. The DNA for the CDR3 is TGTGCCTGGTCGGCCCCGGGACTCCGCTCTGGGGCCAACGTCCTGACTTTC.

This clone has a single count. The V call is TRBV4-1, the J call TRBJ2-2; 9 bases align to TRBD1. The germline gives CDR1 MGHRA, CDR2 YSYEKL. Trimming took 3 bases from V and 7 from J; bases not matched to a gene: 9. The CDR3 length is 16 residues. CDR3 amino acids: CASSHPDRGNGGELFF. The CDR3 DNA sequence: TGCGCCAGCAGCCACCCTGACAGGGGGAATGGCGGGGAGCTGTTTTTT.

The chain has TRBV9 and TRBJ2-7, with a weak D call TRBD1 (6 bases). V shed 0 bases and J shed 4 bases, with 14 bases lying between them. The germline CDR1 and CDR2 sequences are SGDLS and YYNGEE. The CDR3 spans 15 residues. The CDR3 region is CASSVASGAVYEQYF. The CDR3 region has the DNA TGTGCCAGCAGCGTAGCTTCAGGGGCTGTATACGAGCAGTACTTC. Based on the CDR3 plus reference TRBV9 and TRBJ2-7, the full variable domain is DSGVTQTPKHLITATGQRVTLRCSPRSGDLSVYWYQQSLDQGLQFLIQYYNGEERAKGNILERFSAQQFPDLHSELNLSSLELGDSALYFCASSVASGAVYEQYFGPGTRLTVT.

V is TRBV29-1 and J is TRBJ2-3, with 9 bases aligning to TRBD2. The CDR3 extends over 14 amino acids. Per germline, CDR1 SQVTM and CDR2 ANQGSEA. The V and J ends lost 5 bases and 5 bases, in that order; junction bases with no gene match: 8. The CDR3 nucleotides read TGCAGCGTTTTGGGCGGGAGGGCCGGAGATACGCAGTATTTT. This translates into CSVLGGRAGDTQYF.

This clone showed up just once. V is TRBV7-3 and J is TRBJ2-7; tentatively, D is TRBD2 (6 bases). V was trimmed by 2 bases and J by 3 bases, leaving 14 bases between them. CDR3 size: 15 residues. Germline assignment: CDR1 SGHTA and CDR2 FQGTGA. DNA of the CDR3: TGTGCCAGCAGCTTACGGGCGGGAAGGGACTACGAGCAGTACTTC. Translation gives CASSLRAGRDYEQYF.